Each of the 20 T cell receptor beta chains below was sequenced from the same sample in a study of human T cells and chemical hapten exposure. Time point: pre-sensitization, week 0. Indicated treatment: therapeutic diphenylcyclopropenone sensitization with weekly scalp DPC. One entry per CDR3 protein, called by TCRdb with MiXCR from the RACE reads. The repertoire holds approximately 400,000 distinct CDR3 sequences, with roughly 5% as singletons. This material consisted of whole blood, taken in connection with sensitization to the hapten diphenylcyclopropenone (DPC). The receptors originated from a woman in her fifties or sixties with alopecia areata. Some clones in this sample may be carry-over from other donors' samples.

The chain has TRBV12-3 or TRBV12-4 and TRBJ1-1; D is uncertain. The ends were cut back, 3 bases at V and 5 bases at J, with 13 bases in the middle. The CDR3 runs 14 residues. The CDR3 reads CASSFSEVGTEAFF. DNA of the CDR3: TGTGCCAGCAGTTTCTCGGAGGTAGGGACTGAAGCTTTCTTT.

The chain recombines TRBV12-3 or TRBV12-4 with TRBJ1-2; no definite D call. This CDR3 contains 13 residues. Trimming left V 1 base short and J 4 bases short, with 7 bases between. CDR3 in amino acids: CASSLGAPYGYTF. CDR3 DNA sequence: TGTGCCAGCAGTTTAGGGGCTCCCTATGGCTACACCTTC.

J is TRBJ1-1 and V is TRBV10-3; 7 positions agree with TRBD1. In germline, CDR1 is ENHRY, CDR2 SYGVKD. V lost 5 bases, J lost 8 bases, and 11 bases stayed unmatched. The CDR3 loop spans 14 amino acids. The CDR3 reads CAISPSGQAREAFF. CDR3 DNA: TGTGCCATCAGTCCCTCAGGACAGGCCAGGGAAGCTTTCTTT.

CDR3 bases: TGTGCCAGCAGATACAGCACCGGGGAGCTGTTTTTT. Amino acids: CASRYSTGELFF. The gene calls are TRBV3-1 and TRBJ2-2, with D uncertain. The germline V and J ends were trimmed by 6 bases and 4 bases, with 6 bases remaining between them. CDR1 and CDR2 (germline): LGHDT, YNNKEL (reference sequence). This CDR3 region has 12 residues.

This clonotype was picked up a small number of times. The rearrangement uses TRBV27 and TRBJ2-4; D is uncertain. The V gene's germline CDR1 is MNHEY and CDR2 SMNVEV (reference sequence). The CDR3 extends over 16 amino acids. V was trimmed by 5 bases and J by 1 base, leaving 15 bases between them. CDR3 nucleotides: TGTGCCAGCAGTCCGTACACAATAGGGGCCAAAAACATTCAGTACTTC. Translation: CASSPYTIGAKNIQYF.

Many counts were recorded for this clonotype. The chain employs TRBV18 and TRBJ2-1, with D possibly TRBD2 on 6 matching bases. The germline gives CDR1 KGHSH, CDR2 LQKENI. The ends were cut back, 0 bases at V and 0 bases at J, with 12 bases in the middle. CDR3 length: 17 residues. The CDR3, as DNA: TGTGCCAGCTCACCACCGGGGCGGGGTAACTCCTACAATGAGCAGTTCTTC. Translating gives CASSPPGRGNSYNEQFF.

This sequence joins TRBV5-1 and TRBJ2-1; 8 nucleotides line up with TRBD1. This CDR3 region has 14 residues. After removal of 4 bases from V and 6 bases from J, the junction contained 6 bases not matched to a gene. Germline V gene sequence: CDR1 SGHRS, CDR2 YFSETQ. The CDR3 DNA is TGCGCCAGCAGCCACAGGACAGGGAGCAATGAGCAGTTCTTC. As protein: CASSHRTGSNEQFF.

This clonotype was counted at least ten times. This chain connects TRBV13 to TRBJ2-1; the D gene is possibly TRBD2 (5 bases). V lost 5 bases, J lost 6 bases, and 14 bases lay in between. CDR3 length: 14 residues. Germline V CDR1 and CDR2: PRHDT, FYEKMQ (reference sequence). The CDR3 protein is CASSRFGVFNEQFF. CDR3 in DNA: TGTGCCAGCAGCCGATTCGGGGTTTTCAATGAGCAGTTCTTC.

In its sample, this clonotype was seen many times. The chain carries TRBV27 and TRBJ2-2; D possibly corresponds to TRBD2 (5 bases). The CDR3 is 14 amino acids. The V end was cut by 4 bases, the J end by 5 bases, with 11 bases between. Germline-derived CDR1 and CDR2 are MNHEY and SMNVEV (reference sequence). CDR3 in DNA: TGTGCCAGCAGTTCCGGGGTAGGGACCGGGGAGCTGTTTTTT. It yields the protein CASSSGVGTGELFF.

This clonotype was detected ten times or more. The rearrangement uses TRBV28 and TRBJ2-7; a possible D gene is TRBD1 (5 bases). Trimming removed 3 bases at V and 2 bases at J, with 17 bases between. Germline lookup yields CDR1 MDHEN and CDR2 SYDVKM. This CDR3 region has 16 residues. The CDR3 loop reads CASSFGKQGGPYEQYF. CDR3 DNA: TGTGCCAGCAGTTTCGGAAAGCAGGGTGGGCCCTACGAGCAGTACTTC.

This clonotype was observed many times. CDR3 DNA: TGTGCCAGCAGTCTTGGGCCCTCCTACGAGCAGTACTTC. Translation gives CASSLGPSYEQYF. The chain joins TRBV28 to TRBJ2-7, with D unclear. The CDR3 sequence is 13 residues long. Germline CDR1 and CDR2: MDHEN and SYDVKM. Trimming removed 5 bases from V and 0 bases from J, with 8 bases in between.

This clonotype was seen repeatedly, ten times or more. The gene calls are TRBV11-2 and TRBJ2-7, with D uncertain. From germline, CDR1 is SGHAT and CDR2 FQNNGV. V lost 0 bases, J lost 2 bases, and 8 bases lay in between. CDR3 length: 14 residues. The CDR3 bases are TGTGCCAGCAGCTTAGATCGTCTGGCCTACGAGCAGTACTTC. Translation: CASSLDRLAYEQYF.

This clonotype showed up many times. The chain is built from TRBV20-1 and TRBJ2-7, with 12 bases matching TRBD2. Germline trimming cut 5 bases from V and 2 bases from J; bases unmatched to any gene: 10. Germline V gene data show CDR1 as DFQATT and CDR2 as SNEGSKA (reference sequence). CDR3 length: 16 amino acids. The CDR3 loop reads CSADLTLAGGTYEQYF. The CDR3 bases are TGCAGTGCTGACCTGACTCTAGCGGGAGGGACCTACGAGCAGTACTTC.

This clonotype showed up many times. V is TRBV5-5 and J is TRBJ2-5; D unclear. CDR3 size: 12 residues. In germline, CDR1 is SGHKS, CDR2 YYEKEE (reference sequence). The V end was cut by 4 bases, the J end by 4 bases, with 8 bases between. CDR3 sequence: CASSLPPETQYF. CDR3 DNA: TGTGCCAGCAGCCTACCTCCAGAGACCCAGTACTTC.

This clonotype was detected many times. J is TRBJ2-2 and V is TRBV29-1; D perhaps matches TRBD1 (6 bases). Germline V gene sequence: CDR1 SQVTM, CDR2 ANQGSEA. The CDR3 is made up of 14 amino acids. The V end was cut by 7 bases, the J end by 4 bases, with 16 bases between. The CDR3, as DNA: TGCAGCGCGTCCGGACAGCGAGGCACCGGGGAGCTGTTTTTT. This gives the protein CSASGQRGTGELFF.

This clonotype was found a few times. The rearrangement uses TRBV6-2 or TRBV6-3 and TRBJ2-4; TRBD1 is a possible D gene (6 bases). The CDR3 consists of 19 residues. CDR1 MNHEY and CDR2 SVGEGT come from the germline V gene. Trimming pared 5 bases from V and 1 base from J, leaving 24 bases between. CDR3 protein: CASSPLYLRQERAKNIQYF. The CDR3 DNA follows: TGTGCCAGCAGTCCCCTTTACCTTAGACAGGAAAGGGCCAAAAACATTCAGTACTTC.

This clonotype was counted at least ten times. The CDR3 protein is CASSSRQGASNQPQHF. The CDR3 DNA is TGTGCCAGCAGCTCGAGACAGGGGGCAAGCAATCAGCCCCAGCATTTT. The chain couples TRBV5-6 to TRBJ1-5; 10 bases align to TRBD1. Germline values: CDR1 SGHDT, CDR2 YYEEEE. The ends lost 3 bases at V and 1 base at J; junction bases unmatched: 4. The CDR3 is 16 amino acids. The variable domain in full, with the rest retrieved from reference TRBV5-6 and TRBJ1-5, is DAGVTQSPTHLIKTRGQQVTLRCSPKSGHDTVSWYQQALGQGPQFIFQYYEEEERQRGNFPDRFSGHQFPNYSSELNVNALLLGDSALYLCASSSRQGASNQPQHFGDGTRLSIL.

This chain connects TRBV11-2 to TRBJ2-1; 10 bases are shared with TRBD2. The V gene end was trimmed by 7 bases and the J gene end by 8 bases; junction bases not matched to a gene: 17. Germline values: CDR1 SGHAT, CDR2 FQNNGV. CDR3 length: 17 residues. The CDR3 here is CASTLGTSVPVLHEQFF. CDR3 DNA: TGTGCCAGCACGCTGGGGACTAGCGTACCGGTTTTGCATGAGCAGTTCTTC.

At least ten counts were recorded for this clonotype. This chain uses TRBV28 with TRBJ1-1; tentative D call: TRBD1 (6 bases). Germline V gene lookup returns CDR1 MDHEN and CDR2 SYDVKM. The CDR3 is 14 residues long. With 5 bases removed from V and 2 bases from J, the gap between germline ends came to 12 bases. CDR3 nucleotide sequence: TGTGCCAGCAGTCCAGGGGCCCTAAACACTGAAGCTTTCTTT. Translated: CASSPGALNTEAFF.

The V gene is TRBV20-1, the J gene TRBJ2-1; D remains unclear. Germline CDR1 reads DFQATT; CDR2 reads SNEGSKA (reference sequence). The CDR3 is made up of 13 amino acids. Between the trimmed V and J ends, which lost 6 bases and 3 bases, there was a span of 12 bases. The CDR3 region has the DNA TGCAGTGCCCTAGACTTATACTACAATGAGCAGTTCTTC. Translating gives CSALDLYYNEQFF.